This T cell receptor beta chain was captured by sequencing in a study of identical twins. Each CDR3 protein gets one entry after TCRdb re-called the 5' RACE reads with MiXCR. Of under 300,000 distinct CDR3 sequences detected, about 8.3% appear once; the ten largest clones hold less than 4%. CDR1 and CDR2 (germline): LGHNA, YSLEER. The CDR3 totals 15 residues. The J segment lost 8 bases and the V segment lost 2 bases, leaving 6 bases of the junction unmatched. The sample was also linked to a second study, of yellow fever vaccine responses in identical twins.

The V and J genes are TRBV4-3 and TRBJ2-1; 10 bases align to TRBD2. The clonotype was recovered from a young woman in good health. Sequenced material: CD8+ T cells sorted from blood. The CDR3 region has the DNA TGCGCCAGCAGCCAAACGAGCGGGAGGGCATATGAGCAGTTCTTC. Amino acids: CASSQTSGRAYEQFF.